The rows below give T cell receptor beta chains drawn from one sample of a study of cytomegalovirus exposure and HLA in healthy donors. Sequencing was performed with immunoSEQ multiplex PCR; in TCRdb, only in-frame clones are kept and a portion is missing. Of over 150,000 clones in the sample, more than 65% were seen once. The sample taken for sequencing was PBMCs. All receptors derive from a woman aged 18-29 years in good health and CMV-seropositive. The CDR3 runs from the conserved cysteine through the conserved F or W. The D gene is left open where the match is weak. Clone sizes are given selectively: once, few, many, or a class where the clone is expanded.

TRBD1	few	TRBV5-1	TRBJ1-5	TGCGCCAGCAGCTTGGGGACAGGTGGAAATCAGCCCCAGCATTTT	CASSLGTGGNQPQHF
TRBD1	few	TRBV9	TRBJ1-6	TGTGCCAGCAGCGTAGAAAGGGGGCCAAATTCACCCCTCCACTTT	CASSVERGPNSPLHF
TRBD1	NA	TRBV9	TRBJ1-6	TGTGCCAGCAGCGTGGGGACAGGGGGAAAATCACCCCTCCACTTT	CASSVGTGGKSPLHF
NA	NA	TRBV6-6	TRBJ2-2	TGTGCCAGCAGTTCAAACACCGGGGAGCTGTTTTTT	CASSSNTGELFF
NA	NA	TRBV19	TRBJ1-2	TGTACCAGTAGTATAGGGTACAGGAGGGACTATGGCTACACCTTC	CTSSIGYRRDYGYTF
TRBD1	once	TRBV4-1	TRBJ2-7	TGCGCCAGCAGCCAAGGGGGACAGGGGAGGTTCTCCGAGCAGTACTTC	CASSQGGQGRFSEQYF
NA	NA	TRBV7-9	TRBJ1-1	TGTGCCGGAGCCGGTTCAGGGCCGGTATTAGCTTTCTTT	CAGAGSGPVLAFF
TRBD2	NA	TRBV7-2	TRBJ2-5	TGTGCCAGCAGCCCCCGGGGGGGGTTGTGGGAGACCCAGTACTTC	CASSPRGGLWETQYF
TRBD1	NA	TRBV14	TRBJ1-2	TGTGCCAGCAGCCAATACGCCTCGGGACAGGGGAAAGGCGACTATGGCTACACCTTC	CASSQYASGQGKGDYGYTF
TRBD1	few	TRBV4-1	TRBJ1-2	TGCGCCAGCAGCCAACCTACAGGGGGTAACTATGGCTACACCTTC	CASSQPTGGNYGYTF
TRBD2	NA	TRBV7-3	TRBJ2-5	TGTGCCAGCAGCTCAGGACTAGCGGGGCTCAAAGAGACCCAGTACTTC	CASSSGLAGLKETQYF
NA	NA	TRBV7-3	TRBJ2-3	TGTGCCAGCAGCTTAGGGTCCGGGGTAGCAGATACGCAGTATTTT	CASSLGSGVADTQYF
TRBD2	NA	TRBV27	TRBJ2-3	TGTGCCAGCAGTTTGATCTCTTCGCTAGCGGGGACAGATACGCAGTATTTT	CASSLISSLAGTDTQYF
TRBD1	NA	TRBV7-2	TRBJ1-2	TGTGCCAGCAGCTTAGATAGGGGGCCCAATGGCTACACCTTC	CASSLDRGPNGYTF
NA	NA	TRBV20-1	TRBJ2-5	TGCAGTGCTGCGGAAGAAGAGACCCAGTACTTC	CSAAEEETQYF
TRBD2	NA	TRBV11-2	TRBJ2-3	TGTGCCAGCAGCCTCCTTCGGACTGCTAGCGGGGGGCCCACAGATACGCAGTATTTT	CASSLLRTASGGPTDTQYF
NA	NA	TRBV5-1	TRBJ1-4	TGCGCCAGCAGCGAAGGAGGACGGGAAAAACTGTTTTTT	CASSEGGREKLFF
TRBD1	NA	TRBV6-7	TRBJ2-2	TGTGCCAGCAGGAACGACAGGGGTTGTCTCTCCCTTACCGGGGAGCTGTTTTTT	CASRNDRGCLSLTGELFF
NA	NA	TRBV5-4	TRBJ2-5	TGTGCCAGCAGCTTGGGTCTGTACCAAGAGACCCAGTACTTC	CASSLGLYQETQYF
NA	NA	TRBV5-1	TRBJ2-2	NA	CASSFGNGAGELFF
TRBD2	once	TRBV7-2	TRBJ2-3	TGTGCCAGCAGCTACCCCTTGGCGGGGGGCCACGCTAGCACAGATACGCAGTATTTT	CASSYPLAGGHASTDTQYF
TRBD1	NA	TRBV2	TRBJ2-7	TGTGCCAGCACCCTAAAGAGGGGGGACAGGGGGTACGAGCAGTACTTC	CASTLKRGDRGYEQYF
TRBD2	NA	TRBV5-4	TRBJ2-1	TGTGCCAGCAGCCTCGGACTAGCCAACAATGAGCAGTTCTTC	CASSLGLANNEQFF
NA	NA	TRBV5-4	TRBJ2-7	TGTGCCAGCAGCTTGCGGGGGTACGAGCAGTACTTC	CASSLRGYEQYF
NA	NA	TRBV7-8	TRBJ1-5	TGTGCCAGCAGCTTAAGTTCACAGAGCAATCAGCCCCAGCATTTT	CASSLSSQSNQPQHF
TRBD2	NA	TRBV7-3	TRBJ2-3	TGTGCCAGCAGGGCTAGCGGGGCCATCGGGGATACGCAGTATTTT	CASRASGAIGDTQYF
TRBD1	NA	TRBV9	TRBJ1-4	TGTGCCAGCACCAGAGACAGGGCGGACGAAAAACTGTTTTTT	CASTRDRADEKLFF
TRBD1	NA	TRBV5-5	TRBJ1-5	TGTGCCAGCAGCCGGGACAGTTATCAGCCCCAGCATTTT	CASSRDSYQPQHF
TRBD1	NA	TRBV2	TRBJ2-7	TGTGCCAGCCGCACGACAGGGGTCTCCTACGAGCAGTACTTC	CASRTTGVSYEQYF
TRBD1	NA	TRBV7-6	TRBJ2-5	TGTGCCAGCAGCTTACGACAGGGGGTGACCCAGTACTTC	CASSLRQGVTQYF
NA	once	TRBV6-1	TRBJ2-3	TGTGCCAGCAGTGTCTCGACAGATACGCAGTATTTT	CASSVSTDTQYF
NA	NA	TRBV9	TRBJ2-1	TGTGCCAGCAGCCAAACCGGGGGGCGTGAGCAGTTCTTC	CASSQTGGREQFF
NA	few	TRBV5-6	TRBJ2-2	TGTGCCAGCAGCTCTTACAGTTTCGCGAACACCGGGGAGCTGTTTTTT	CASSSYSFANTGELFF
NA	NA	TRBV4-3	TRBJ2-1	TGCGCCAGCAGCCAAGATTTGGGGGGGGCCAAATACAATGAGCAGTTCTTC	CASSQDLGGAKYNEQFF
TRBD2	NA	TRBV4-3	TRBJ2-3	TGCGCCAGCAGCCAAGATACTTTACGACTAGCAGTCCATTTT	CASSQDTLRLAVHF
NA	NA	TRBV25-1	TRBJ1-1	TGTGCCAGCAAACAAAACACTGAAGCTTTCTTT	CASKQNTEAFF
TRBD2	once	TRBV7-2	TRBJ2-3	TGTGCCAGCAGACGATCTAGCGGGGGGACGCTAACTAGCACAGATACGCAGTATTTT	CASRRSSGGTLTSTDTQYF
NA	NA	TRBV5-6	TRBJ1-3	TGTGCCAGCAGCTCCGTAAGCGGGAGCTCTGGAAACACCATATATTTT	CASSSVSGSSGNTIYF
TRBD1	NA	TRBV27	TRBJ1-5	TGTGCCAGCAGTTCAACTAGACAGGGGGCCTTTCAGCCCCAGCATTTT	CASSSTRQGAFQPQHF
NA	few	TRBV7-9	TRBJ1-5	TGTGCCACCAGTGGGGGGGGCGTGTCAAATCAGCCCCAGCATTTT	CATSGGGVSNQPQHF
TRBD2	NA	TRBV11-2	TRBJ2-4	TGTGCCAGCAGCTCTATACTAGCGGGGGTAGCCAAAAACATTCAGTACTTC	CASSSILAGVAKNIQYF
NA	NA	TRBV27	TRBJ1-3	TGTGCCAGCAGTCCGGACGGACTTAGCTCTGGAAACACCATATATTTT	CASSPDGLSSGNTIYF
TRBD1	NA	TRBV11-3	TRBJ2-2	TGTGCCAGCAGCTCCGAGGGACAGGTGCAGGGCACCGGGGAGCTGTTTTTT	CASSSEGQVQGTGELFF
TRBD2	few	TRBV5-4	TRBJ2-7	TGTGCCAGCAGCCGCCTAGCGGGGGGCGACTACGAGCAGTACTTC	CASSRLAGGDYEQYF
NA	NA	TRBV11-2	TRBJ2-1	TGTGCCAGCAGCTTATCCCCTCGAGGGTGGTATGAGCAGTTCTTC	CASSLSPRGWYEQFF
TRBD1	NA	TRBV10-2	TRBJ2-3	TGCGCCAGCAGTACCACAGGGGGAGGAACAGATACGCAGTATTTT	CASSTTGGGTDTQYF
NA	NA	TRBV25-1	TRBJ1-3	TGTGCCAGCAGTGAATATTTGGGCCTCCTTCTCTCTGGAAACACCATATATTTT	CASSEYLGLLLSGNTIYF
NA	NA	TRBV9	TRBJ2-2	TGTGCCAGCAGCGCTCACCAGGGGAGCCCCCTAACCGGGGAGCTGTTTTTT	CASSAHQGSPLTGELFF
TRBD1	once	TRBV27	TRBJ1-5	TGTGCCAGCAGTTTTTCTACAGGGGGCAATCAGCCCCAGCATTTT	CASSFSTGGNQPQHF
NA	NA	TRBV15	TRBJ1-2	TGTGCCACCAGCAGAGATCTGGCAGACTATGGCTACACCTTC	CATSRDLADYGYTF
NA	once	TRBV7-7	TRBJ2-3	TGTGCCAGCAGTCCGGGACGCGGGGGCACAGATACGCAGTATTTT	CASSPGRGGTDTQYF
NA	once	TRBV11-2	TRBJ2-1	TGTGCCAGCAGCCGCGAGCGGACCTCCTACAATGAGCAGTTCTTC	CASSRERTSYNEQFF